This T cell receptor beta chain came from a study of blood T cells in healthy people across ages. Study findings and constraints: It was held that diversity estimates obtained from one million T cells represented underestimates. CMV status of donors was unknown, possibly confounding expanded clonotype changes. Roughly linear age-related decline in beta diversity appeared, significant by age about 40.

This clonotype was counted many times. Antigen specificity is unknown. Then a second PCR, running about 7 to 11 cycles, was carried out with a sample-barcoded 5' primer and a J-beta primer mix. MiXCR, run by TCRdb on the 5' RACE reads, gives a single entry per CDR3 protein. The table has approximately 780,000 distinct CDR3 sequences, around 25% seen once; the top ten hold approximately 2.9%. There are 14 residues in the CDR3. CDR1 and CDR2 (germline): DFQATT, SNEGSKA (reference sequence). V shed 1 base and J 7 bases; nucleotides not matched to a gene: 8. These same data were also listed under a study on T cells of mothers and their children.

The chain joins TRBV20-1 to TRBJ2-7, with 9 bases lining up with TRBD2. Specimen: blood. The sequence was obtained from a boy aged 10-17 years in good health. Written as DNA, the CDR3 is TGCAGTGCTAGAGCCCTGGGACTAGCCGGGGAGCAGTACTTC. Protein: CSARALGLAGEQYF.